This T cell receptor (beta chain) was captured in a study of CD8+ T cells in alopecia areata (dated by TCRdb to 2016 to 2019). With regard to the full study: Treated patients were enrolled in an open-label pilot trial of oral tofacitinib at 5 to 10 mg twice daily for moderate-to-severe alopecia areata. In treated patients, disease severity was measured using the SALT score, which gives the percentage of scalp surface area affected. Tofacitinib-treated patients had biopsies at baseline and at 4 and 24 weeks of treatment, with a later scalp biopsy in several patients. Amplification of TCRbeta CDR3 regions was done by immunoSEQ multiplex PCR using 35 Vbeta forward primers and 13 Jbeta reverse primers. RNA came from the PAXgene miRNA kit for fixed scalp, the miRNeasy kit for PBMCs, and the RNeasy kit for mouse skin. Patients received tofacitinib for 6 to 18 months and were then followed off drug for 6 months to check for delayed response and recurrence. Scalp clonality was compared across normal scalp (n=4), patchy alopecia areata scalp (n=8), and alopecia totalis/universalis scalp (n=8). The study used high-throughput TCRbeta sequencing to examine T cell clonal expansion in alopecia areata, in both the C3H/HeJ mouse model and human patients. Scalp tissue and sorted CD4+ and CD8+ peripheral blood T cells from patchy and totalis/universalis alopecia areata patients and from healthy controls were covered by human TCRbeta sequencing.

This clone has just a few counts. Its specific antigen is unknown. Per-base qualities were not stored, and no clone one base away is much larger. The method behind the library was the immunoSEQ multiplex PCR assay. For TCR sequencing, RNA was extracted from every sample and reverse transcribed into cDNA to serve as template. SuperScript III was used for first-strand cDNA synthesis, primed with a 2:1 mix of oligo-dT and random hexamers. A synthetic immune receptor repertoire was used to assess amplification bias, and residual bias was removed computationally. As for the original processing: Raw reads were preprocessed to remove errors, and CDR3 was defined according to IMGT conventions as the region from the conserved cysteine to phenylalanine. Clonality was computed as 1 minus the Shannon entropy, with the entropy normalized by log2 of the number of productive unique TCRs. CD4 or CD8 identity of scalp clones was inferred by cross-referencing scalp TCRbeta sequences with sorted blood CD4 and CD8 repertoires. In TCRdb, the immuneACCESS table is reduced to in-frame sequences with V and J assigned. These tables do not hold every clone; where another copy was compared, an unresolved V gene accounts for under half, and the others remain unexplained. The V and J calls and clone size come from that table; D and trimming were worked out from the DNA. This sample gives fewer than 350,000 clones in total; more than 45% of them show up just once. The ten most abundant clones make up approximately 2% of the sample.

The paper's findings and limits, for the study overall: Scalp TCR repertoire analysis is complicated because resident alphabeta T cells in normal human skin are also sequenced, whereas mouse skin is dominated by gammadelta T cells. Tofacitinib significantly lowered scalp clonality and the number of expanded CD8+ clones among the top 100 scalp clones. Many expanded lesional clones persisted in scalp and blood during tofacitinib treatment, which may partly explain relapse after stopping treatment. TCR sequences shared between patients were less clear than in mice, possibly partly because of HLA diversity in the patient population. Because the treated cohort was small and included a single nonresponder, larger studies are needed to assess links between baseline CD8+ expansion and response. Higher clonality and more expanded CD8+ clones were observed in lesional scalp than in normal scalp, particularly in alopecia totalis/universalis, a finding suggestive of antigenic drive.

CDR1 SGHRS and CDR2 YFSETQ were looked up in the germline V gene. Compared with germline, V lacks 0 bases and J lacks 2 bases; bases without a gene match: 1. Measured from the cysteine to the phenylalanine, the CDR3 is 15 residues long. Solely the CDR3 DNA is kept, with 45 bases framed from the first base. What this sample's time point label stands for: 24 weeks on oral tofacitinib. Sample treatment or condition, as interpreted from the label and publication: oral pan-JAK inhibitor, 5-10 mg twice daily. Lesional scalp punch biopsies and peripheral blood were obtained from alopecia areata patients. PBMCs were isolated by density centrifugation and stained for CD3, CD4 and CD8, and CD4+ and CD8+ T cells were sorted on a FACSAria.

Recombination connected TRBV5-1 to TRBJ2-3, and 9 junction bases match TRBD2. The sample here was CD4+ T cells sorted from blood, taken at week 24, from a patient treated with tofacitinib. The receptor was isolated from a human donor with alopecia areata. The DNA reads as follows: TGCGCCAGCAGCTTGGGACTAGCGGACACAGATACGCAGTATTTT. Protein translation: CASSLGLADTDTQYF.